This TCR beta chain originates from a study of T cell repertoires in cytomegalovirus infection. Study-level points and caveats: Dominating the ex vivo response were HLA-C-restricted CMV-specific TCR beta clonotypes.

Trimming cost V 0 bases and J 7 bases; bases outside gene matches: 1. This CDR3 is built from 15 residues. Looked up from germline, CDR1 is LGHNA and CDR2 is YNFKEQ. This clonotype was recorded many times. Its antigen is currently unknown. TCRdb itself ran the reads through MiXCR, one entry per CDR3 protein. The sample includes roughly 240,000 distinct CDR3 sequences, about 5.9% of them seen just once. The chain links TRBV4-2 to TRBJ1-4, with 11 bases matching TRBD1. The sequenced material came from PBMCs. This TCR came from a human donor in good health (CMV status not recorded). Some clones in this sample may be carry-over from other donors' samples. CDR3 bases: TGTGCCAGCAGCCAAGAGGGACAGGGGGTTGAAAAACTGTTTTTT. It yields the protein CASSQEGQGVEKLFF.